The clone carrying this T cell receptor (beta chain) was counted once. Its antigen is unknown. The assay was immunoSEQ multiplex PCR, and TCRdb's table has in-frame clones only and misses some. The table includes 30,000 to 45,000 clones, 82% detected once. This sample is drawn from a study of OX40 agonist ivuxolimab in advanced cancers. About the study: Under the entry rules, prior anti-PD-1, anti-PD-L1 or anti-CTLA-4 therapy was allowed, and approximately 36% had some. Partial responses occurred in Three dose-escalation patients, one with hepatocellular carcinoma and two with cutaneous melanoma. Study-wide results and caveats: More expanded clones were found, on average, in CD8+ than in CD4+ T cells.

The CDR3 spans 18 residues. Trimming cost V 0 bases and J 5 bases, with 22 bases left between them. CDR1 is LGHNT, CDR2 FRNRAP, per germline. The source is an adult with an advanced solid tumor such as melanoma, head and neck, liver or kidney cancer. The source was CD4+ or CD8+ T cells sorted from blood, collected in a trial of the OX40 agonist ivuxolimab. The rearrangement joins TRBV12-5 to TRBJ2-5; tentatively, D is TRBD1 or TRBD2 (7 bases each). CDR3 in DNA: TGTGCTAGTGGTTTGGTAGGGGGCTCGGCGGGAGCAGGGGAGACCCAGTACTTC. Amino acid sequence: CASGLVGGSAGAGETQYF.